This T cell receptor (beta chain) came from a study of T-cell reconstitution after alpha-beta-depleted transplantation in children. Whole-study results and caveats: TCRbeta diversity was high at day 60 in some patients (a result of surviving recipient T cells and thymic progenitors). From newly produced T cells came most of the T-cell counts and diversity one year after transplant. Expanded graft clones, several hundred of them, were reportedly the source of alpha-beta T cells about two months after transplant.

CDR3 length equals 16 residues. Germline loops: CDR1 MDHEN, CDR2 SYDVKM. With 4 bases clipped from V and 7 bases from J, the junction kept 13 bases outside the gene matches. This clonotype was detected only a few times. Antigen unknown. Unique molecular identifiers were incorporated when the TCRbeta library was constructed. One entry per CDR3 protein, called by TCRdb with MiXCR from the PCR reads. The sample contains approximately 500,000 distinct CDR3 sequences, roughly 27% of which appear only once. Material: PBMCs, obtained before TCRalphabeta/CD19-depleted stem cell transplant. The chain joins TRBV28 to TRBJ1-2; the match to TRBD1 covers 9 bases. The receptor's source is a boy under two years old with Wiskott-Aldrich syndrome, due to receive a stem cell transplant. The CDR3 here is CASSSPPTGQGGGYTF. CDR3 coding DNA: TGTGCCAGCAGTTCTCCTCCAACGGGACAGGGTGGTGGCTACACCTTC.